Listed below are T cell receptor beta chains from one sample, sequenced in a study of human T cells and chemical hapten exposure. One entry per CDR3 protein, called by TCRdb with MiXCR from the RACE reads. The sample yields roughly 180,000 distinct CDR3 sequences, 20% to 25% seen once. Sequencing was performed on whole blood, taken in connection with sensitization to the hapten diphenylcyclopropenone (DPC). Receptor source: a woman between 45 and 65 years old with alopecia areata. Some clones in this sample may be carry-over from other donors' samples. CDR3s include the opening cysteine and the closing phenylalanine or tryptophan. The D gene is left open where the match is weak. Only part of the rows carry a size: once, few, many, or a class if the clone is expanded.

clone_size d_call cdr3_length j_call v_call cdr3_nt cdr3_aa
few TRBD1 13 TRBJ1-5 TRBV29-1 TGCAGCGCCGGGACAGCAACAGGGGGGCCCCAGCATTTT CSAGTATGGPQHF
- - 14 TRBJ1-1 TRBV20-1 TGCAGTGCCGGCGCCGTCTACAGGAACACTGAAGCTTTCTTT CSAGAVYRNTEAFF
few TRBD2 22 TRBJ2-2 TRBV5-1 TGCGCCAGCAGCTTTGCGGGGGTCGACCGGCTAGCGGGAGTCAAGCAGGCCGGGGAGCTGTTTTTT CASSFAGVDRLAGVKQAGELFF
- - 13 TRBJ2-7 TRBV5-1 TGCGCCAGCGGTAGCGGTCCTGGGTACGAGCAGTACTTC CASGSGPGYEQYF
- TRBD1 18 TRBJ1-5 TRBV12-3/TRBV12-4 TGTGCCAGCAGTTTCCTGACAGGGGGCGAGGTTGGCAATCAGCCCCAGCATTTT CASSFLTGGEVGNQPQHF
few - 16 TRBJ2-7 TRBV29-1 TGCAGCGTTGCTGTTGACCCAGGTTCACGCGCCTACGAGCAGTACTTC CSVAVDPGSRAYEQYF
- - 13 TRBJ1-1 TRBV5-1 TGCGCCAGCAGCTTGGACCCGAACACTGAAGCTTTCTTT CASSLDPNTEAFF
many TRBD2 15 TRBJ2-5 TRBV29-1 TGCAGCGTGCTCGCTAGCGGGAGAGGAAGAGAGACCCAGTACTTC CSVLASGRGRETQYF
few - 14 TRBJ1-5 TRBV20-1 TGCAGTGCTAGAGGCCAGGGGATTCATCAGCCCCAGCATTTT CSARGQGIHQPQHF
- - 13 TRBJ1-1 TRBV20-1 TGCAGTGCTAGTAACAGGCTGAACACTGAAGCTTTCTTT CSASNRLNTEAFF
few - 15 TRBJ1-2 TRBV7-9 TGTGCCAGCAGCTTCCCCGGAGGTCGCGCCTATGGCTACACCTTC CASSFPGGRAYGYTF
few TRBD1 17 TRBJ1-4 TRBV15 TGTGCCACCAGCAGAGATCAAACCGGGACAGGAAATGAAAAACTGTTTTTT CATSRDQTGTGNEKLFF
few - 14 TRBJ1-2 TRBV2 TGTGCCAGCAGTGAAGCGCTTACGGTTACCGGCTACACCTTC CASSEALTVTGYTF
few - 14 TRBJ2-3 TRBV7-9 TGTGCCAGCAGCATGAGTACTAGCACAGATACGCAGTATTTT CASSMSTSTDTQYF
- - 15 TRBJ1-5 TRBV27 TGTGCCAGCAGTTTAAGAGGGGGACGCAATCAGCCCCAGCATTTT CASSLRGGRNQPQHF
many - 13 TRBJ2-1 TRBV11-3 TGTGCCAGCAGCTTAGACAGTATGAGTGAGCAGTTCTTC CASSLDSMSEQFF
few - 16 TRBJ1-2 TRBV10-3 TGTGCCATCAGTGACAATGTGGGTCCCCTTAACTATGGCTACACCTTC CAISDNVGPLNYGYTF
few - 14 TRBJ2-2 TRBV5-1 TGCGCCAGCACGGAATCTAGTTCCACCGGGGAGCTGTTTTTT CASTESSSTGELFF
- - 14 TRBJ2-3 TRBV15 TGTGCCACCAGGAAGACTGACCCCACAGATACGCAGTATTTT CATRKTDPTDTQYF
- - 14 TRBJ1-1 TRBV18 TGTGCCAGCTCACCCGGACGGCCGAACACTGAAGCTTTCTTT CASSPGRPNTEAFF
- - 12 TRBJ2-3 TRBV29-1 TGCACCGTGGGGGAGAGCACAGATACGCAGTATTTT CTVGESTDTQYF
few - 13 TRBJ1-5 TRBV20-1 TGCAGTGCTAGAATGGGGGTCAATCAGCCCCAGCATTTT CSARMGVNQPQHF
- - 14 TRBJ2-7 TRBV7-9 TGTGCCAGCAGCTTTGGGGCCCTCTCCTACGAGCAGTACTTC CASSFGALSYEQYF
few - 13 TRBJ1-1 TRBV25-1 TGTGCCAGCAGTGGGGCCCCGGGTGCTGAAGCTTTCTTT CASSGAPGAEAFF
- TRBD2 16 TRBJ2-3 TRBV20-1 TGCAGTGCTAGAGATATACTAGCGGGAGGGCCAGATACGCAGTATTTT CSARDILAGGPDTQYF
- - 15 TRBJ2-3 TRBV2 TGTGCCAGCACCGGAGGGGGTGGCCACACAGATACGCAGTATTTT CASTGGGGHTDTQYF
- - 14 TRBJ2-2 TRBV19 TGTGCCAGTAGCCCTTCATCTGTTGGCGGGGAGCTGTTTTTT CASSPSSVGGELFF
- TRBD1 15 TRBJ2-6 TRBV2 TGTGCCAGCAGTCTCAGGGGGCCTGGGGCCAACGTCCTGACTTTC CASSLRGPGANVLTF
- - 16 TRBJ2-7 TRBV6-1 TGTGCCAGCAGTGAGGAGTTCGGAACGTTACTCTACGAGCAGTACTTC CASSEEFGTLLYEQYF
few - 15 TRBJ2-3 TRBV4-1 TGCGCCAGCAGCCAAGGGATCTTGACAGCAGATACGCAGTATTTT CASSQGILTADTQYF
few TRBD1 12 TRBJ2-5 TRBV19 TGTGCTACGGGACAGGGTCAAGAGACCCAGTACTTC CATGQGQETQYF
- - 12 TRBJ2-7 TRBV6-6 TGTGCCAGCAGTTCGGGGGTCTACGAGCAGTACTTC CASSSGVYEQYF